The T cell receptor (beta chain) described here comes from a study of CD8+ T cells in alopecia areata. Study-level results: Tofacitinib significantly brought down scalp clonality and expanded CD8+ clones among top 100. Scalp and blood retained many expanded lesional clones during tofacitinib.

RNA extraction and reverse transcription yielded cDNA as sequencing template. Libraries were prepared by immunoSEQ multiplex PCR; TCRdb keeps only in-frame clonotypes and omits some of them. Of 150,000 to 200,000 clones listed, roughly 53% are singletons. Germline-derived CDR1 and CDR2 are SNHLY and FYNNEI. The CDR3 sequence is 15 residues long. The V gene end was trimmed by 6 bases and the J gene end by 6 bases; junction bases not matched to a gene: 5. For this clone: Its antigen is not identified.

Treatment: oral pan-JAK inhibitor, 5-10 mg twice daily. Collection of lesional scalp punch biopsies and peripheral blood was performed in alopecia areata patients. CD4+ and CD8+ T cells were sorted from PBMCs. The sample here was CD8+ T cells sorted from blood, taken at week 24, from a patient treated with tofacitinib. The chain employs TRBV2 and TRBJ2-3, with 14 nucleotides matching TRBD2. This clonotype was sampled from a human donor with alopecia areata. CDR3 nucleotide sequence: TGTGCCAGCAGGACGACTAGCGGGGGGGAGGATACGCAGTATTTT. This codes for CASRTTSGGEDTQYF.